This T cell receptor beta chain stems from a study of preoperative IRX-2 immunotherapy in early breast cancer. Treatment meaning: preoperative locoregional IRX-2 cytokine immunotherapy. Measured with immunoSEQ multiplex PCR; TCRdb has only the in-frame clones, and not every one. This table has 95,000 to 100,000 clones, 75% to 90% appearing once. This TCR came from a human donor with breast cancer. Here the sequenced sample was tumor tissue, taken after IRX-2 immunotherapy.

The CDR3: CASSSMRDTQETQYF. The CDR3 DNA reads as TGTGCCAGCAGCTCGATGCGGGACACCCAAGAGACCCAGTACTTC. The gene calls are TRBV6-8 and TRBJ2-5, with D perhaps assigned TRBD1 or TRBD2 (6 bases each). The V gene's germline CDR1 is MNHGY and CDR2 SAAAGT. The CDR3 is 15 amino acids. Trimming stripped 6 bases from V and 1 base from J, with 15 bases between.